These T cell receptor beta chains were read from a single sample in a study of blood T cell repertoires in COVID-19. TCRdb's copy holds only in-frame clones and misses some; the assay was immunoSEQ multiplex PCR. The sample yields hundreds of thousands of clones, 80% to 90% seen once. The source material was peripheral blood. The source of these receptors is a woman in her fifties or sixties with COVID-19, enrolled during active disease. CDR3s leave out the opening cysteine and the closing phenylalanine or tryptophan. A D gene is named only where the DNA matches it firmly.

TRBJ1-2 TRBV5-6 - ASTPRGGNYGYT
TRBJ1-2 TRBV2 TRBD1 ASGRGQQVNYGYT
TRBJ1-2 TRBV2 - ASRDTGHFGVGYT
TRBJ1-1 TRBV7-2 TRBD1 ASSRDRGNTEAF
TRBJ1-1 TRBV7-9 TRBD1 ASSLGQGAFTEAF
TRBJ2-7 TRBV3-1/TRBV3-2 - ASSPGSGGREQY
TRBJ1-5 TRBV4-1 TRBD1 ASSQETGRSNQPQH
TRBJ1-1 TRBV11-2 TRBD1 ASSFFTGGGTEAF
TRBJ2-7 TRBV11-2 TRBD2 ASSSRLLAGVGEQY
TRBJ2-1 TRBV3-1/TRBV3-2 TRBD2 ASSQYVLAGGPGEQF
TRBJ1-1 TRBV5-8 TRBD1 ASRPPGTGGFTEAF
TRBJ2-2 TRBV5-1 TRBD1 ASSLPGQGANGELF
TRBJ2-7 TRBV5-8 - ASSFRHRGGEQY
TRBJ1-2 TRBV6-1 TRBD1 ASSEARVGRGDLKGYT
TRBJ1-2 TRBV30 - AWSHSGVMDYGYT
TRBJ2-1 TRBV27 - ASSLRGTTGPEQF